The 24 T cell receptor beta chains in this list originate from one sample, sequenced in a study of blood T cell repertoires in COVID-19. Generated by immunoSEQ multiplex PCR, the TCRdb table keeps only in-frame clones and is missing some. The data show almost 250,000 clones, roughly 82% seen once. Sequenced sample: peripheral blood. The receptors come from a woman aged 80 or over with COVID-19, enrolled during active disease.

The chain combines TRBV5-1 with TRBJ2-1, with TRBD2 matching 9 bases. V was pared by 1 base and J by 7 bases, with 6 bases of the junction left unmatched. There are 15 residues in the CDR3. Germline V gene data show CDR1 as SGHRS and CDR2 as YFSETQ. The CDR3 region has the DNA TGCGCCAGCAGCTTGTCGCTAGCGGGGTTTAATGAGCAGTTCTTC. Translating it yields CASSLSLAGFNEQFF.

The chain joins TRBV2 to TRBJ1-1, with D unresolved. The CDR3 totals 13 residues. From germline, CDR1 is SNHLY and CDR2 FYNNEI. V dropped 10 bases and J dropped 5 bases, with 17 bases sitting between them. CDR3: CANGVERGTEAFF. The CDR3 bases are TGTGCCAACGGGGTTGAACGAGGAACTGAAGCTTTCTTT.

The V call is TRBV7-2, the J call TRBJ2-1; 16 bases map to TRBD2. Germline V gene lookup returns CDR1 SGHTA and CDR2 FQGNSA. With 3 bases clipped from V and 9 bases from J, the junction kept 11 bases outside the gene matches. The length of the CDR3 is 18 residues. CDR3 sequence reads: CASSLGLAGGRGLGEQFF. CDR3 DNA sequence: TGTGCCAGCAGCTTGGGACTAGCGGGGGGGCGAGGTTTGGGTGAGCAGTTCTTC. The complete variable domain, with remaining parts taken from reference TRBV7-2 and TRBJ2-1, reads GAGVSQSPSNKVTEKGKDVELRCDPISGHTALYWYRQSLGQGLEFLIYFQGNSAPDKSGLPSDRFSAERTGGSVSTLTIQRTQQEDSAVYLCASSLGLAGGRGLGEQFFGPGTRLTVL.

Concerning this clone: This is likely a read error, given that the CDR3 carries no conserved phenylalanine or tryptophan at its end. The DNA is left out, because the CDR3 cannot be placed on it with certainty; the CDR3 is given as TCRdb lists it. The chain carries TRBV28 and TRBJ1-2; the table's D call, TRBD1, has no DNA check behind it. Germline V gives CDR1 MDHEN, CDR2 SYDVKM. From its first to its last residue, the CDR3 has 14 amino acids. CDR3 protein: CASKPPGTGEGVVV.

Here the CDR3 reads CASSLDSRGAAFF. The CDR3, as DNA: TGTGCCAGCAGCTTGGATTCACGCGGGGCCGCTTTCTTT. The chain employs TRBV7-9 and TRBJ1-1, with D perhaps matching TRBD1 (5 bases). The CDR3 has 13 amino acids. V was cut by 3 bases and J by 11 bases, with 16 bases left in between. The V gene's germline CDR1 is SEHNR and CDR2 FQNEAQ (reference sequence).

The gene calls are TRBV5-1 and TRBJ2-1; D remains ambiguous. The V end was cut by 8 bases, the J end by 0 bases, with 9 bases between. Per germline, CDR1 SGHRS and CDR2 YFSETQ. The CDR3 totals 13 residues. CDR3 residues: CASSMSSYNEQFF. The CDR3 bases are TGCGCCAGTTCTATGAGCTCCTACAATGAGCAGTTCTTC. Based on the CDR3 plus reference TRBV5-1 and TRBJ2-1, the full variable domain is KAGVTQTPRYLIKTRGQQVTLSCSPISGHRSVSWYQQTPGQGLQFLFEYFSETQRNKGNFPGRFSGRQFSNSRSEMNVSTLELGDSALYLCASSMSSYNEQFFGPGTRLTVL.

V gene TRBV4-2 combines with J gene TRBJ2-3; 7 bases line up with TRBD2. CDR1 and CDR2 from the germline V gene are LGHNA and YNFKEQ. This CDR3 is 17 amino acids long. The junction had 12 bases not matched to a gene; V was cut back by 0 bases and J by 6 bases. The CDR3 DNA is TGTGCCAGCAGCCAAGAGCGGGCCAGCGGGGTAGTGGATACGCAGTATTTT. Translating it yields CASSQERASGVVDTQYF.

The chain recombines TRBV15 with TRBJ2-3, with D perhaps TRBD2 (6 bases). CDR1 is LNHNV, CDR2 YYDKDF, per germline (reference sequence). Trimming pared 5 bases from V and 0 bases from J, leaving 15 bases between. The length of the CDR3 is 16 residues. In DNA form, the CDR3 reads TGTGCCACCAGCTGGTTAAAAGGGACTAGCACAGATACGCAGTATTTT. Protein product: CATSWLKGTSTDTQYF.

Notes on this clone: Other DNA variants within this sample encode the same CDR3. The gene calls are TRBV6-5 and TRBJ1-1; D is unclear. The CDR3 runs to 14 residues. Looked up from germline, CDR1 is MNHEY and CDR2 is SVGAGI. Trimming removed 2 bases at V and 4 bases at J, with 11 bases between. The CDR3 sequence is CASSYPGGGTEAFF. CDR3 DNA: TGTGCCAGCAGTTACCCTGGCGGAGGCACTGAAGCTTTCTTT.

The chain's CDR3 is CASSFVAGATDTQYF. CDR3 coding DNA: TGTGCCAGCAGCTTCGTTGCGGGGGCCACAGATACGCAGTATTTT. The chain is built from TRBV7-9 and TRBJ2-3; D is perhaps TRBD2 (7 bases). The CDR3 consists of 15 residues. Trimming took 3 bases from V and 2 from J, leaving 12 bases between them. The germline CDR1 and CDR2 sequences are SEHNR and FQNEAQ (reference sequence).

The chain carries TRBV6-2 or TRBV6-3 and TRBJ2-5, with D perhaps matching TRBD2 (7 bases). The V gene's germline CDR1 is MNHEY and CDR2 SVGEGT. V was trimmed by 4 bases and J by 7 bases, leaving 13 bases between them. The CDR3 contains 13 residues. CDR3 DNA sequence: TGTGCCAGCAGTTCCGGGGGGCCGGGGACCCAGTACTTC. This translates into CASSSGGPGTQYF.

This clone came up once. The rearrangement uses TRBV3-1 (or the pseudogene TRBV3-2) and TRBJ2-1; 10 nucleotides align to TRBD1. CDR1 is LGHDT and CDR2 is YNNKEL in the germline V gene (reference sequence). V lost 5 bases and J lost 5; bases outside the gene matches: 15. This CDR3 spans 18 amino acids. CDR3 coding DNA: TGTGCCAGCAGCAACCGGGACAGGGGATCAAGGGGCCACAATGAGCAGTTCTTC. The encoded protein is CASSNRDRGSRGHNEQFF.

This chain uses TRBV2 with TRBJ1-5, with 9 bases aligning to TRBD1. Germline loops: CDR1 SNHLY, CDR2 FYNNEI. This CDR3 is 13 amino acids long. J gave up 7 bases and V 6 bases, and 4 bases lay outside the gene matches. The CDR3 loop reads CASRGTGSQPQHF. The CDR3 DNA reads as TGTGCCAGCAGGGGGACAGGGAGCCAGCCCCAGCATTTT.

J is TRBJ1-5 and V is TRBV7-6; the D is unclear. The germline V and J ends were trimmed by 0 bases and 0 bases, with 6 bases remaining between them. The CDR3 loop spans 15 amino acids. Germline CDR1 is SGHVS and CDR2 is FNYEAQ. The CDR3 protein is CASSLAGISNQPQHF. CDR3 DNA: TGTGCCAGCAGCTTAGCCGGGATTAGCAATCAGCCCCAGCATTTT. The whole variable domain, remainder taken from reference TRBV7-6 and TRBJ1-5, is GAGVSQSPRYKVTKRGQDVALRCDPISGHVSLYWYRQALGQGPEFLTYFNYEAQQDKSGLPNDRFSAERPEGSISTLTIQRTEQRDSAMYRCASSLAGISNQPQHFGDGTRLSIL.

This chain connects TRBV6-2 or TRBV6-3 to TRBJ1-1, with D perhaps matching TRBD1 (6 bases). V was shortened by 4 bases and J by 8 bases, with 11 bases between the two germline ends. The CDR3 consists of 12 residues. CDR1 and CDR2 from the germline V gene are MNHEY and SVGEGT. The CDR3 loop reads CASSLRQAEAFF. The CDR3 coding sequence is TGTGCCAGCAGTTTAAGACAGGCCGAAGCTTTCTTT.

This chain links TRBV5-1 with TRBJ2-6; no firm D call. Trimming removed 0 bases from V and 0 bases from J, with 4 bases in between. The germline V gene encodes CDR1 SGHRS and CDR2 YFSETQ. The length of the CDR3 is 15 residues. CDR3 in amino acids: CASSLDGSGANVLTF. As DNA, the CDR3 is TGCGCCAGCAGCTTGGACGGCTCTGGGGCCAACGTCCTGACTTTC.

The genes are TRBV30 and TRBJ1-2; the D gene is possibly TRBD1 (6 bases). Per germline, CDR1 GTSNPN and CDR2 SVGIG (reference sequence). V was trimmed by 0 bases and J by 8 bases, leaving 19 bases between them. The CDR3 covers 15 residues. The DNA for the CDR3 is TGTGCCTGGAGTGTTGGGCCACTACAGGGAAACGGCTACACCTTC. It is translated as CAWSVGPLQGNGYTF.

This clone was seen many times. The V gene is TRBV3-1 (or the pseudogene TRBV3-2), the J gene TRBJ1-3; 7 bases map to TRBD1. CDR1 LGHDT and CDR2 YNNKEL come from the germline V gene (reference sequence). V gave up 0 bases and J gave up 7 bases; unmatched junction bases: 3. The CDR3 has 14 residues. CDR3 residues: CASSQETRGNTIYF. DNA for the CDR3: TGTGCCAGCAGCCAAGAGACCAGGGGGAACACCATATATTTT.

The CDR3 region has the DNA TGTGCCAGCAGTGATGGCAGGGTTGGTGAAAAACTGTTTTTT. Protein: CASSDGRVGEKLFF. V usage is TRBV2 and J usage is TRBJ1-4; the D gene is possibly TRBD1 (5 bases). From germline, CDR1 is SNHLY and CDR2 FYNNEI. The V gene lost 3 bases and the J gene lost 7 bases, with 12 bases spanning the gap. The CDR3 is made up of 14 amino acids.

The chain uses TRBV7-8 and TRBJ2-1, with 13 nucleotides matching TRBD2. The V segment lost 1 base and the J segment 7 bases; nucleotides outside the gene matches: 7. Per germline, CDR1 SGHVS and CDR2 FQNEAQ. There are 17 residues in the CDR3. The CDR3 reads CASSLDSTSGGSNEQFF. Here the CDR3 DNA reads TGTGCCAGCAGCTTAGATTCGACTAGCGGGGGGAGTAATGAGCAGTTCTTC.

CDR3 residues: CASSETSAVYEQYF. The CDR3 region has the DNA TGTGCCAGCAGCGAGACTAGCGCTGTCTACGAGCAGTACTTC. The chain joins TRBV9 to TRBJ2-7, with 8 bases aligning to TRBD2. Germline V gives CDR1 SGDLS, CDR2 YYNGEE. V dropped 3 bases and J dropped 3; count of bases not matched to a gene: 5. The CDR3 spans 14 residues.

This clone was found once. The same CDR3 arises from other DNA sequences in this sample as well. The V and J genes are TRBV5-1 and TRBJ1-3; 7 bases align to TRBD1. The V gene end was trimmed by 4 bases and the J gene end by 4 bases; junction bases not matched to a gene: 5. The length of the CDR3 is 14 residues. Germline lookup yields CDR1 SGHRS and CDR2 YFSETQ. CDR3 coding DNA: TGCGCCAGCAGCGTAGGGACAGAAGGAAACACCATATATTTT. It encodes CASSVGTEGNTIYF.

This chain uses TRBV6-5 with TRBJ2-7, with D tentatively TRBD1 (5 bases). V shed 6 bases and J shed 0 bases, with 15 bases lying between them. This CDR3 is 15 amino acids long. Germline values: CDR1 MNHEY, CDR2 SVGAGI. The CDR3 sequence is CASRDKRGSSYEQYV. The CDR3 DNA follows: TGTGCCAGCAGAGACAAAAGGGGCAGCTCCTACGAGCAGTACGTC.

This chain connects TRBV5-6 to TRBJ2-1; no definite D call. Germline V CDR1 and CDR2: SGHDT, YYEEEE. The CDR3 is 11 residues long. Trimming took off 2 bases at V and 6 bases at J, with 3 bases between the two ends. The CDR3 region has the DNA TGTGCCAGCAGCTTCTCCAATGAGCAGTTCTTC. This codes for CASSFSNEQFF.